Below, one TCR beta chain is given with its context. This CDR3 region has 14 residues. Germline-derived CDR1 and CDR2 are SGDLS and YYNGEE. V lost 3 bases and J lost 3; bases outside the gene matches: 2. This sample is drawn from a study of blood T cell repertoires in COVID-19. About the study: Nucleic acid was either cDNA or gDNA, and it came from T cells, B-cell-depleted T cells, or PBMCs.

The table came from immunoSEQ multiplex PCR; TCRdb's copy has only in-frame clones and leaves some out. Here the sample spans 190,000 or so clones, roughly four fifths being singletons. Specimen: PBMCs or T cells enriched from blood (not recorded which). This chain connects TRBV9 to TRBJ1-2; 10 bases are a match to TRBD1. This TCR came from a man between 35 and 55 years old who had recovered from COVID-19. CDR3 amino acids: CASSADRGHYGYTF. Written as DNA, the CDR3 is TGTGCCAGCAGCGCCGACAGGGGGCACTATGGCTACACCTTC.